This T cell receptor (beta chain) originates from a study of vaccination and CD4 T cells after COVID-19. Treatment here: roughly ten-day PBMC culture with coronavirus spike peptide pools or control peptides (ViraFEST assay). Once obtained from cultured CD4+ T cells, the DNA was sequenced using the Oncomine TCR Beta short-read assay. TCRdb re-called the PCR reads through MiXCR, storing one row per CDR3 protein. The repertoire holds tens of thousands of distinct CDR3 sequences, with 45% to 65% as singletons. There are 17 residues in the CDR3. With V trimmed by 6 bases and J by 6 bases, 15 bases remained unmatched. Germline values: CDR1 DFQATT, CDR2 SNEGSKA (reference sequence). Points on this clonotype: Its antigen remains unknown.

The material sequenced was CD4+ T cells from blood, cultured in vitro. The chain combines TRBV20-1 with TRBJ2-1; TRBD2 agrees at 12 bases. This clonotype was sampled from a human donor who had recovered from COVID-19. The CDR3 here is CSALGLAGPLPGNEQFF. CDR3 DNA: TGCAGTGCCCTGGGACTAGCGGGCCCCCTCCCCGGCAATGAGCAGTTCTTC.